The present TCR beta chain was sequenced within a study of shared clonotypes between healthy human individuals. Concerning this clone itself: The antigen is undetermined.

General study findings and limits: Though the depth was large, rarefaction showed that sorted-subset sequencing was incomplete.

Here immunoSEQ multiplex PCR was the method, and the copy in TCRdb shows in-frame clones only, minus some. The data contain roughly 2.2 million clones, more than 80% of them seen just once; the ten biggest clones take up about 0.39%. This TCR derives from a man younger than 35 in good health. Some clones in this sample may be carry-over from other donors' samples. Sequences were obtained from naive CD4+ T cells from PBMCs. Indicated subset: CD45RA+ positively selected.

The CDR3 reads CASSFSRAGYTGELFF. CDR3 nucleotides: TGTGCCAGCAGTTTTAGCAGGGCGGGGTACACCGGGGAGCTGTTTTTT. The chain employs TRBV28 and TRBJ2-2; maybe TRBD2 (6 bases). The CDR3 is made up of 16 amino acids. The V gene lost 3 bases and the J gene lost 3 bases, with 14 bases spanning the gap. The germline V gene encodes CDR1 MDHEN and CDR2 SYDVKM.